The clone carrying this T cell receptor beta chain was seen many times. This sample was included in a study of T cells in Graves' hyperthyroidism and ophthalmopathy. RNA transcripts gave rise to amplified TCR beta CDR3 regions. HTBI primers drove first-round RT-PCR of the TCR CDR3. TCRdb re-called the multiplex PCR reads with MiXCR, one entry per CDR3 protein. Among a few hundred thousand distinct CDR3 sequences, roughly 14% were seen once, and the ten largest hold around 21%. The CDR3 has 15 amino acids. V was clipped by 2 bases and J by 0 bases, with 10 bases between them. From germline, CDR1 is MNHEY and CDR2 SMNVEV (reference sequence). Patients aged 18 to 65 had newly diagnosed hyperthyroidism that had lasted under 2 months.

Specimen: blood. V gene TRBV27 combines with J gene TRBJ1-2; no definite D call. This sequence was found in a man aged 30 to 45 with Graves' hyperthyroidism that later progressed to Graves' ophthalmopathy. This chain's CDR3 is CASSLGYGTNYGYTF. The CDR3 DNA reads TGTGCCAGCAGTTTAGGATACGGCACTAACTATGGCTACACCTTC.